Presented here are 14 T cell receptor beta chains from one specimen sequenced in a study of post-analysis software for immune sequencing data. Whole-study findings and limits: Five TRBV segments occurring more often in patients than controls included TRBV5-6, TRBV5-1 and TRBV20-1.

No antigen has been assigned to these receptors. Built from TCR beta cDNA, the libraries had unique molecular identifiers in them. TCRdb itself ran the PCR reads through MiXCR, one entry per CDR3 protein. Altogether a few hundred thousand distinct CDR3 sequences are present, approximately 34% being singletons, with the ten largest covering around 4.8%. Specimen: blood. The receptor source for this set is a girl aged 5-17 years with multiple sclerosis.

The sample holds a few counts of this clonotype. A much larger clone differs from this one at a single base, so this may be a read error. This chain uses TRBV20-1 with TRBJ2-1; 8 bases agree with TRBD2. CDR1 and CDR2 (germline): DFQATT, SNEGSKA (reference sequence). This CDR3 is 14 amino acids long. The CDR3 sequence: CSAEDGAGEGERFF. The CDR3, as DNA: TGCAGTGCTGAGGACGGAGCGGGAGAAGGTGAGCGGTTCTTC.

This clonotype has only a few counts. The chain couples TRBV20-1 to TRBJ1-2, with D possibly being TRBD1 (5 bases). Trimming shortened V by 4 bases and J by 6 bases, and 9 bases separated the two germline ends. Germline CDR1 and CDR2: DFQATT and SNEGSKA (reference sequence). The CDR3 has 11 amino acids. In nucleotides, the CDR3 is TGCAGTGCTAAACAGGCTAATGGCTACACCTTC. The encoded protein is CSAKQANGYTF.

This clonotype was observed many times. V and J are TRBV3-1 and TRBJ2-5; 7 positions match TRBD1. V shed 3 bases and J 7 bases; nucleotides not matched to a gene: 11. This CDR3 comprises 15 residues. Germline CDR1 is LGHDT and CDR2 is YNNKEL (reference sequence). CDR3 sequence: CASSHPTGTRGTQYF. CDR3 in DNA: TGTGCCAGCAGCCACCCGACAGGGACCCGGGGGACCCAGTACTTC.

This sequence joins TRBV13 and TRBJ2-3; TRBD1 matches 7 bases. Trimming at V came to 5 bases and at J to 1 base, leaving 6 bases not matched to a gene. Per the germline V gene, CDR1 is PRHDT and CDR2 is FYEKMQ (reference sequence). The CDR3 contains 15 residues. This chain's CDR3 is CASSQPGQRTDTQYF. The CDR3 DNA follows: TGTGCCAGCAGCCAACCGGGACAGCGCACAGATACGCAGTATTTT.

This clonotype was counted only a few times. The chain recombines TRBV7-9 with TRBJ2-3, with D possibly being TRBD2 (5 bases). Trimming took 8 bases from V and 1 from J, leaving 13 bases between them. Germline loops: CDR1 SEHNR, CDR2 FQNEAQ (reference sequence). This CDR3 is built from 14 residues. CDR3 in DNA: TGTGCCAGCGAGGGTAACCGGCGCACAGATACGCAGTATTTT. It yields the protein CASEGNRRTDTQYF. The full variable domain, its missing parts supplied by reference TRBV7-9 and TRBJ2-3, is DTGVSQNPRHKITKRGQNVTFRCDPISEHNRLYWYRQTLGQGPEFLTYFQNEAQLEKSRLLSDRFSAERPKGSFSTLEIQRTEQGDSAMYLCASEGNRRTDTQYFGPGTRLTVL.

A remark on this clonotype: One end of the junction does not line up with germline, which may come from a read error. The genes are TRBV6-6 and TRBJ2-5; D is tentatively TRBD1 or TRBD2 (5 bases each). The CDR3 covers 13 residues. CDR1 and CDR2 (germline): MNHNY, SVGAGI (reference sequence). CDR3 bases: TGTGCCGGCAGTCCCGGGGCCAGAGAGACCCAGTACTTC. Translating gives CAGSPGARETQYF.

About this clonotype itself: This may be a read error: a much more frequent sequence differs by one nucleotide. The rearrangement joins TRBV2 to TRBJ2-4, with D tentatively TRBD1 (5 bases). Germline loops: CDR1 SNHLY, CDR2 FYNNEI. The CDR3 runs to 15 residues. The CDR3, as DNA: TGTGCCAGCAGCCCCGGCAGGGCACTCAAAAACACTCAGTACTTC. This gives the protein CASSPGRALKNTQYF. Together with reference TRBV2 and TRBJ2-4, the CDR3 gives the full variable domain: EPEVTQTPSHQVTQMGQEVILRCVPISNHLYFYWYRQILGQKVEFLVSFYNNEISEKSEIFDDQFSVERPDGSNFTLKIRSTKLEDSAMYFCASSPGRALKNTQYFGAGTRLSVL.

The chain couples TRBV7-9 to TRBJ1-1; weak D call: TRBD1 (6 bases). Germline V lookup: CDR1 SEHNR, CDR2 FQNEAQ (reference sequence). V was shortened by 5 bases and J by 1 base, with 14 bases between the two germline ends. This CDR3 spans 15 amino acids. For the CDR3, the DNA is TGTGCCAGCAGCCTCCCCCGGGGGCAGAACACTGAAGCTTTCTTT. Its translation: CASSLPRGQNTEAFF.

V is TRBV28 and J is TRBJ2-3, with 9 bases identical to TRBD1. The germline CDR1 and CDR2 sequences are MDHEN and SYDVKM. V gave up 7 bases and J gave up 5 bases; unmatched junction bases: 16. The CDR3 consists of 17 residues. The CDR3 DNA reads as TGTGCCAGCACCGGGGAGGGCGGGACAGGGTTAGGAGATACGCAGTATTTT. This translates into CASTGEGGTGLGDTQYF.

This clonotype has at least ten counts. The chain recombines TRBV4-1 with TRBJ2-5, with D possibly being TRBD2 (7 bases). The CDR3 totals 15 residues. V was shortened by 0 bases and J by 4 bases, with 12 bases between the two germline ends. Germline values: CDR1 MGHRA, CDR2 YSYEKL. The CDR3 reads CASSQELRGRETQYF. The CDR3 DNA is TGCGCCAGCAGCCAAGAATTGCGGGGGCGAGAGACCCAGTACTTC.

Of note for this clonotype: This sequence may be a read error, since a much larger clone differs from it by one base. The rearrangement uses TRBV20-1 and TRBJ1-2; D is ambiguous. Germline CDR1 and CDR2: DFQATT and SNEGSKA (reference sequence). The CDR3 runs 13 residues. This CDR3 reads CNARATANYGYTF. The CDR3, as DNA: TGCAATGCTAGAGCTACAGCCAACTATGGCTACACCTTC.

Concerning this clonotype itself: With a much larger clone just one base away, this may be a read error. V gene TRBV29-1 combines with J gene TRBJ2-1; 10 bases match TRBD2. Germline V gene lookup returns CDR1 SQVTM and CDR2 ANQGSEA. CDR3 length equals 16 residues. The junction had 17 bases not matched to a gene; V was cut back by 7 bases and J by 8 bases. CDR3 in DNA: TGCAGCGCCGGTCGGGTAGCGGGAGGACCAAGGGATGAGCAGTTCTTC. Protein product: CSAGRVAGGPRDEQFF.

This clonotype came up a few times. The V and J genes are TRBV27 and TRBJ2-5, with 8 bases fitting TRBD2. Germline V gene lookup returns CDR1 MNHEY and CDR2 SMNVEV (reference sequence). The CDR3 sequence is 14 residues long. V lost 4 bases, J lost 7 bases, and 8 bases stayed unmatched. The CDR3 sequence: CASSYRGGPGTQYF. CDR3 DNA sequence: TGTGCCAGCAGTTACCGGGGGGGGCCGGGGACCCAGTACTTC.

The chain employs TRBV5-1 and TRBJ1-3, with 9 bases matching TRBD1. Germline V gene sequence: CDR1 SGHRS, CDR2 YFSETQ. Trimming at V came to 0 bases and at J to 0 bases, leaving 4 bases not matched to a gene. The CDR3 runs to 17 residues. CDR3 amino acids: CASSLEGQGPSGNTIYF. The CDR3 bases are TGCGCCAGCAGCTTGGAGGGACAGGGACCCTCTGGAAACACCATATATTTT.